A single TCR beta chain is shown here with its context. This CDR3 region has 14 residues. Looked up from germline, CDR1 is MDHEN and CDR2 is SYDVKM. After removal of 5 bases from V and 1 base from J, the junction contained 5 bases not matched to a gene. The data derive from a study of blood T cell repertoires in COVID-19. In the study overall: The United States, Italy and Spain were the sources of the acute and convalescent COVID-19 samples. PBMCs, B-cell-depleted T cells, or T cells were the source of the cDNA or gDNA that made up the material.

Grouping used clinical history reported by participants in a survey and questionnaire. In the authors' methods: Reference gene primer amplification gave nucleated cell count estimates. TCRdb's copy holds only in-frame clones and misses some; the assay was immunoSEQ multiplex PCR. That table furnishes V, J and clone size, whereas the DNA furnished D and trimming. This sample carries fewer than 300,000 clones, around nine tenths of them seen once, and the ten largest clones take 0.95% to 1.2%. This clonotype was sampled from a woman aged 30 to 39 who had recovered from COVID-19. The chain uses TRBV28 and TRBJ2-7; 7 positions match TRBD2. The sequencing sample was made of PBMCs or T cells enriched from blood (not recorded which). CDR3 sequence reads: CASSTPLASYEQYF. The CDR3 DNA sequence: TGTGCCAGCAGTACCCCACTAGCGTCCTACGAGCAGTACTTC.